A single sample gave rise to the 32 T cell receptor beta chains below, sequenced in a study of T cells in narcolepsy. The protocol was immunoSEQ multiplex PCR, while the TCRdb copy is restricted to in-frame clones and leaves out a portion. This sample yields fewer than 30,000 clones, of which 85% to 90% are seen a single time; under 1.5% belongs to the top ten. Sequenced input: CD45RA- memory CD4+ T cells from PBMCs. The receptors were gathered from a human donor with narcolepsy.

The genes are TRBV9 and TRBJ1-3; D unclear. V lost 6 bases and J lost 0, with 13 bases in between. Germline V gene lookup returns CDR1 SGDLS and CDR2 YYNGEE. This CDR3 has 15 amino acids. DNA of the CDR3: TGTGCCAGCACAAATCCCGGTAGCTCTGGAAACACCATATATTTT. Protein sequence: CASTNPGSSGNTIYF.

The V and J genes are TRBV11-3 and TRBJ2-1; 12 bases match TRBD2. The CDR3 contains 15 residues. V gave up 5 bases and J gave up 1 base; unmatched junction bases: 0. CDR1 and CDR2 from the germline V gene are SGHNT and YENEEA. The chain's CDR3 is CASSLAGGSYNEQFF. DNA of the CDR3: TGTGCCAGCAGCCTAGCGGGAGGGTCCTACAATGAGCAGTTCTTC.

This chain uses TRBV5-8 with TRBJ2-7; no clear D. The CDR3 is made up of 15 amino acids. V was clipped by 0 bases and J by 7 bases, with 17 bases between them. Germline V gene sequence: CDR1 SGHTS, CDR2 YDEGEE. CDR3: CASSLGISSMTEQYF. CDR3 in DNA: TGTGCCAGCAGCTTGGGGATTAGCTCAATGACGGAGCAGTACTTC.

The chain links TRBV7-6 to TRBJ1-3; 7 positions agree with TRBD1. The germline CDR1 and CDR2 sequences are SGHVS and FNYEAQ. The CDR3 contains 16 residues. With V trimmed by 4 bases and J by 1 base, 7 bases remained unmatched. The CDR3 sequence is CASSSLGQVSGNTIYF. As DNA, the CDR3 is TGTGCCAGCAGCTCCCTAGGACAGGTTTCTGGAAACACCATATATTTT.

The chain has TRBV5-4 and TRBJ2-7; 10 bases are shared with TRBD2. CDR3 length equals 16 residues. J gave up 4 bases and V 4 bases, and 11 bases lay outside the gene matches. Germline CDR1 is SGHNT and CDR2 is YYREEE (reference sequence). Written as DNA, the CDR3 is TGTGCCAGCAGCGCCGCATCTAGCGGGAGTAGGTACGAGCAGTACTTC. It yields the protein CASSAASSGSRYEQYF.

The V gene is TRBV18, the J gene TRBJ2-3, with D unclear. Trimming removed 2 bases at V and 5 bases at J, with 5 bases between. CDR3 size: 12 residues. Germline V CDR1 and CDR2: KGHSH, LQKENI. The CDR3, as DNA: TGTGCCAGCTCACCAAGCCGAGATACGCAGTATTTT. Protein: CASSPSRDTQYF.

The genes are TRBV4-1 and TRBJ1-2; TRBD1 is a possible D gene (6 bases). Germline CDR1 reads MGHRA; CDR2 reads YSYEKL. This CDR3 region has 13 residues. V was shortened by 1 base and J by 7 bases, with 10 bases between the two germline ends. The CDR3 bases are TGCGCCAGCAGCCAAGCAGGGGTTTCTGGCTACACCTTC. Encoded protein: CASSQAGVSGYTF.

The V and J genes are TRBV30 and TRBJ1-1; a weak D match, TRBD1 (6 bases). The CDR3 runs 15 residues. The V gene lost 3 bases and the J gene lost 2 bases, with 16 bases spanning the gap. CDR1 is GTSNPN and CDR2 is SVGIG in the germline V gene (reference sequence). Here the CDR3 DNA reads TGTGCCTGGAGCGCACAGGGAGGGGTTAACACTGAAGCTTTCTTT. It is translated as CAWSAQGGVNTEAFF.

The V call is TRBV5-1, the J call TRBJ2-5; 7 bases are a match to TRBD1. The J call could be wrong; TRBJ2-7 is a better fit for the DNA end. Germline V gives CDR1 SGHRS, CDR2 YFSETQ. There are 13 residues in the CDR3. The CDR3 protein is CASSLGTGSEQYF. CDR3 sequence (DNA): TGCGCCAGCAGCTTGGGGACAGGTAGCGAGCAGTACTTC.

V and J are TRBV6-1 and TRBJ2-7, with TRBD2 matching over 8 bases. The CDR3 sequence is 15 residues long. V lost 3 bases and J lost 2; bases outside the gene matches: 6. Looked up from germline, CDR1 is MNHNS and CDR2 is SASEGT. CDR3 protein: CASSEGLGLPYEQYF. The CDR3 region has the DNA TGTGCCAGCAGTGAGGGACTAGGACTCCCCTACGAGCAGTACTTC.

The rearrangement links TRBV6-1 to TRBJ1-4; 10 bases map to TRBD1. The CDR3 totals 15 residues. Germline CDR1 MNHNS, CDR2 SASEGT. Unmatched junction bases numbered 6, after V lost 5 bases and J lost 6 bases. Written as DNA, the CDR3 is TGTGCCAGCAGTACCTGGACAGGGGGGCATGAAAAACTGTTTTTT. Its translation: CASSTWTGGHEKLFF.

The J gene is TRBJ2-5, the V gene TRBV7-3; TRBD2 matches at 7 bases. Germline CDR1 reads SGHTA; CDR2 reads FQGTGA. The junction had 1 base not matched to a gene; V was cut back by 1 base and J by 5 bases. The CDR3 consists of 13 residues. DNA of the CDR3: TGTGCCAGCAGCTTAAGGGAGGGTGAGACCCAGTACTTC. It codes for CASSLREGETQYF.

This rearrangement joins TRBV7-9 to TRBJ2-1; D may be TRBD1 (5 bases). The germline V gene has CDR1 SEHNR and CDR2 FQNEAQ (reference sequence). The CDR3 consists of 13 residues. The V and J ends lost 5 bases and 6 bases respectively, with 11 bases between them. The CDR3 coding sequence is TGTGCCAGCAGCCGTGCAGGGTTCAATGAGCAGTTCTTC. Translation: CASSRAGFNEQFF.

The J gene is TRBJ2-1, the V gene TRBV7-8, with D perhaps TRBD2 (5 bases). The germline gives CDR1 SGHVS, CDR2 FQNEAQ. The CDR3 loop spans 12 amino acids. V was shortened by 8 bases and J by 3 bases, with 8 bases between the two germline ends. This CDR3 is CASSRDYNEQFF. CDR3 bases: TGTGCCAGCTCGAGGGACTACAATGAGCAGTTCTTC.

V is TRBV5-6 and J is TRBJ1-1; D gene uncertain. V lost 0 bases and J 11 bases, leaving 14 bases between the germline ends. The CDR3 length is 13 residues. CDR1 is SGHDT, CDR2 YYEEEE, per germline. CDR3 DNA: TGTGCCAGCAGCTTGGTTGGGCCGTCGGTGGCTTTCTTT. Its protein product is CASSLVGPSVAFF.

The rearrangement links TRBV7-2 to TRBJ2-7, with D possibly TRBD2 on 5 matching bases. The CDR3 loop spans 13 amino acids. Germline CDR1 SGHTA, CDR2 FQGNSA. The V and J ends lost 1 base and 6 bases respectively, with 10 bases between them. The CDR3 DNA reads TGTGCCAGCAGCTTAGATCCCGGAGGCGAGCAGTACTTC. The encoded protein is CASSLDPGGEQYF. The full variable domain, with the rest looked up from reference TRBV7-2 and TRBJ2-7, is GAGVSQSPSNKVTEKGKDVELRCDPISGHTALYWYRQSLGQGLEFLIYFQGNSAPDKSGLPSDRFSAERTGGSVSTLTIQRTQQEDSAVYLCASSLDPGGEQYFGPGTRLTVT.

The chain is built from TRBV5-1 and TRBJ2-3, with TRBD2 identical over 13 bases. CDR3 size: 16 residues. V trimming: 1 base; J trimming: 6 bases; junction bases outside the gene matches: 5. CDR1 and CDR2 from the germline V gene are SGHRS and YFSETQ. For the CDR3, the DNA is TGCGCCAGCAGCTTGAGGGGACTAGCGGGAAGGGATACGCAGTATTTT. The encoded protein is CASSLRGLAGRDTQYF.

DNA for the CDR3: TGTGCCAGCAGTTTAAGTGGGGGCGGGAGGGTTGGCTACACCTTC. Translated: CASSLSGGGRVGYTF. V usage is TRBV7-8 and J usage is TRBJ1-2, with TRBD1 as a possible D gene (6 bases). The CDR3 extends over 15 amino acids. The germline V gene encodes CDR1 SGHVS and CDR2 FQNEAQ. The germline V and J ends were trimmed by 6 bases and 7 bases, with 21 bases remaining between them.

This clone was counted a few times. The chain links TRBV30 to TRBJ1-4; D might be TRBD1 (6 bases). The CDR3 runs to 12 residues. Trimming removed 4 bases at V and 8 bases at J, with 11 bases between. Per the germline V gene, CDR1 is GTSNPN and CDR2 is SVGIG (reference sequence). CDR3 nucleotide sequence: TGTGCCTGGAAACAGGGCCGGGAAAAACTGTTTTTT. Its protein is CAWKQGREKLFF.

The chain employs TRBV2 and TRBJ2-5; TRBD1 matches at 7 bases. With 7 bases clipped from V and 0 bases from J, the junction kept 11 bases outside the gene matches. The germline V gene encodes CDR1 SNHLY and CDR2 FYNNEI. The CDR3 is 16 residues long. The CDR3 DNA is TGTGCCAGCATTATGATGGGCAGGGGGAACCAAGAGACCCAGTACTTC. Protein product: CASIMMGRGNQETQYF.

The genes are TRBV7-7 and TRBJ2-5; possible D gene TRBD1, 6 bases. CDR1 and CDR2 from the germline V gene are SSHAT and FNYEAQ (reference sequence). V lost 5 bases to trimming and J lost 5 bases, with 15 bases between them. The CDR3 is 14 amino acids. The chain's CDR3 is CASSKQGYGETQYF. Here the CDR3 DNA reads TGTGCCAGCAGCAAACAGGGATATGGGGAGACCCAGTACTTC.

This rearrangement joins TRBV7-2 to TRBJ2-7; D is uncertain. Germline values: CDR1 SGHTA, CDR2 FQGNSA. V shed 0 bases and J shed 2 bases, with 11 bases lying between them. The CDR3 covers 15 residues. The CDR3 sequence: CASSLAVSSTYEQYF. CDR3 nucleotide sequence: TGTGCCAGCAGCTTAGCGGTTAGTAGTACCTACGAGCAGTACTTC.

The rearrangement links TRBV5-1 to TRBJ2-5; weak D call: TRBD2 (5 bases). Germline V CDR1 and CDR2: SGHRS, YFSETQ. With 0 bases removed from V and 5 bases from J, the gap between germline ends came to 11 bases. This CDR3 is built from 14 residues. The DNA of the CDR3 is TGCGCCAGCAGCTTGGACATACAGCGGGAGACCCAGTACTTC. Amino acid sequence: CASSLDIQRETQYF.

V usage is TRBV27 and J usage is TRBJ1-4; TRBD1 matches 9 bases. The CDR3 covers 15 residues. Germline CDR1 and CDR2: MNHEY and SMNVEV (reference sequence). The V segment lost 4 bases and the J segment 5 bases; nucleotides outside the gene matches: 5. CDR3 amino acids: CASSYLTGGNEKLFF. The CDR3 DNA reads TGTGCCAGCAGTTACCTGACAGGGGGAAATGAAAAACTGTTTTTT.

The chain couples TRBV9 to TRBJ2-2; D uncertain. There are 14 residues in the CDR3. The germline V and J ends were trimmed by 3 bases and 4 bases, with 10 bases remaining between them. Germline V gene lookup returns CDR1 SGDLS and CDR2 YYNGEE. The CDR3 DNA is TGTGCCAGCAGCGCCCACATAAGCACCGGGGAGCTGTTTTTT. Its protein is CASSAHISTGELFF. The full variable domain, rest sourced from reference TRBV9 and TRBJ2-2, is DSGVTQTPKHLITATGQRVTLRCSPRSGDLSVYWYQQSLDQGLQFLIQYYNGEERAKGNILERFSAQQFPDLHSELNLSSLELGDSALYFCASSAHISTGELFFGEGSRLTVL.

The genes are TRBV2 and TRBJ2-3; D gene uncertain. The CDR3 length is 13 residues. CDR1 is SNHLY and CDR2 is FYNNEI in the germline V gene. The V gene lost 9 bases and the J gene lost 2 bases, with 12 bases spanning the gap. The CDR3 protein is CASSTNPTDTQYF. CDR3 in DNA: TGTGCCAGTAGTACTAACCCCACAGATACGCAGTATTTT. Full variable domain (missing parts from reference TRBV2 and TRBJ2-3): EPEVTQTPSHQVTQMGQEVILRCVPISNHLYFYWYRQILGQKVEFLVSFYNNEISEKSEIFDDQFSVERPDGSNFTLKIRSTKLEDSAMYFCASSTNPTDTQYFGPGTRLTVL.

The chain has TRBV7-9 and TRBJ2-7, with 7 bases matching TRBD2. This CDR3 contains 14 residues. Germline V gives CDR1 SEHNR, CDR2 FQNEAQ (reference sequence). After removal of 1 base from V and 3 bases from J, the junction contained 3 bases not matched to a gene. CDR3 region: CASSLGGGIYEQYF. The CDR3 DNA is TGTGCCAGCAGCTTAGGGGGAGGGATCTACGAGCAGTACTTC. Full variable domain (rest looked up from reference TRBV7-9 and TRBJ2-7): DTGVSQNPRHKITKRGQNVTFRCDPISEHNRLYWYRQTLGQGPEFLTYFQNEAQLEKSRLLSDRFSAERPKGSFSTLEIQRTEQGDSAMYLCASSLGGGIYEQYFGPGTRLTVT.

V usage is TRBV6-6 and J usage is TRBJ2-1; D unresolved. The germline V gene encodes CDR1 MNHNY and CDR2 SVGAGI (reference sequence). The germline V and J ends were trimmed by 5 bases and 6 bases, with 14 bases remaining between them. The CDR3 has 14 residues. This CDR3 reads CASSQRGVVNEQFF. CDR3 nucleotide sequence: TGTGCCAGCAGTCAAAGAGGAGTTGTCAATGAGCAGTTCTTC.

The V call is TRBV27, the J call TRBJ1-6, with a weak D call TRBD1 (5 bases). Germline values: CDR1 MNHEY, CDR2 SMNVEV (reference sequence). The CDR3 runs 13 residues. V was cut by 3 bases and J by 9 bases, with 9 bases left in between. CDR3 region: CASSLQGTSPLHF. The DNA of the CDR3 is TGTGCCAGCAGTTTGCAGGGTACTTCACCCCTCCACTTT.

This sequence joins TRBV30 and TRBJ1-2; D is unresolved. This CDR3 is 14 amino acids long. Germline CDR1 is GTSNPN and CDR2 is SVGIG (reference sequence). Trimming pared 3 bases from V and 1 base from J, leaving 12 bases between. The CDR3: CAWSAVEGNYGYTF. CDR3 coding DNA: TGTGCCTGGAGCGCCGTGGAGGGTAACTATGGCTACACCTTC.

The chain is built from TRBV30 and TRBJ1-2; tentatively, D is TRBD1 (6 bases). The germline CDR1 and CDR2 sequences are GTSNPN and SVGIG (reference sequence). This CDR3 has 13 residues. Trimming stripped 1 base from V and 4 bases from J, with 10 bases between. The CDR3 protein is CAWSGTGPYGYTF. CDR3 DNA: TGTGCCTGGAGTGGAACAGGGCCCTATGGCTACACCTTC.

The rearrangement links TRBV7-9 to TRBJ2-5; D remains unclear. Germline CDR1 and CDR2: SEHNR and FQNEAQ (reference sequence). There are 12 residues in the CDR3. V lost 6 bases and J 4 bases, leaving 9 bases between the germline ends. The CDR3 DNA is TGTGCCAGCAGTCCTAAACCAGAGACCCAGTACTTC. It is translated as CASSPKPETQYF.